The next 8 T cell receptor beta chains were all read from a single sample in a study of blood T cell repertoires in COVID-19. This table comes from immunoSEQ multiplex PCR, and its TCRdb copy is limited to in-frame clones, with some not included. Altogether over 25,000 clones are present, around 90% being singletons, with the ten largest covering about 1%. Specimen: peripheral blood. Receptors were obtained from a man in his 70s with active or convalescent COVID-19.

The chain carries TRBV6-5 and TRBJ1-1; 8 bases are shared with TRBD1. Germline CDR1 reads MNHEY; CDR2 reads SVGAGI. V lost 4 bases, J lost 5 bases, and 3 bases stayed unmatched. The CDR3 covers 13 residues. DNA of the CDR3: TGTGCCAGCAGTTGGACAGGGAGGACTGAAGCTTTCTTT. It translates to CASSWTGRTEAFF.

This chain joins TRBV5-1 and TRBJ1-2, with D hard to call. The CDR3 runs 20 residues. Trimming shortened V by 0 bases and J by 2 bases, and 26 bases separated the two germline ends. Germline CDR1 SGHRS, CDR2 YFSETQ. The CDR3 bases are TGCGCCAGCAGCTTGGTAGGAAAACAGCGGAATAATTACTGGAACTATGGCTACACCTTC. As protein: CASSLVGKQRNNYWNYGYTF.

The V gene is TRBV6-5, the J gene TRBJ2-7; TRBD1 matches 8 bases. J lost 6 bases, V lost 3 bases, and 13 bases had no gene match. This CDR3 comprises 16 residues. In germline, CDR1 is MNHEY, CDR2 SVGAGI. CDR3 bases: TGTGCCAGCAGTTATTTCTCAGGGGGCGCTCTCAGCGAGCAGTACTTC. Protein: CASSYFSGGALSEQYF.

The rearrangement uses TRBV7-8 and TRBJ1-5; 7 bases align to TRBD1. V was clipped by 5 bases and J by 5 bases; unmatched bases: 6. Germline V gene sequence: CDR1 SGHVS, CDR2 FQNEAQ. The CDR3 runs 14 residues. The CDR3 loop is CASSADRAYQPQHF. The CDR3 DNA sequence: TGTGCCAGCAGCGCCGACAGGGCCTATCAGCCCCAGCATTTT.

The chain is built from TRBV7-2 and TRBJ1-2; tentatively, D is TRBD1 (6 bases). CDR3 size: 14 residues. CDR1 is SGHTA, CDR2 FQGNSA, per germline. V lost 3 bases and J lost 4, with 12 bases in between. The CDR3 here is CASSLRGGVYGYTF. The CDR3 DNA reads TGTGCCAGCAGCTTGAGGGGGGGAGTCTATGGCTACACCTTC.

V is TRBV5-6 and J is TRBJ1-5; 10 bases map to TRBD1. This CDR3 contains 16 residues. The germline V gene has CDR1 SGHDT and CDR2 YYEEEE. With 0 bases clipped from V and 2 bases from J, the junction kept 2 bases outside the gene matches. CDR3 loop: CASSLAGTGGNQPQHF. For the CDR3, the DNA is TGTGCCAGCAGCTTGGCAGGGACAGGGGGCAATCAGCCCCAGCATTTT.

V and J are TRBV28 and TRBJ2-1; TRBD1 matches at 9 bases. Per germline, CDR1 MDHEN and CDR2 SYDVKM. Trimming took 4 bases from V and 5 from J; bases not matched to a gene: 6. This CDR3 contains 15 residues. As DNA, the CDR3 is TGTGCCAGCAGTTCCCGAGGACAGGGGAACAATGAGCAGTTCTTC. This sequence encodes CASSSRGQGNNEQFF.

The chain uses TRBV7-8 and TRBJ1-1; D is perhaps TRBD1 (6 bases). The CDR3 is 12 residues long. The ends were cut back, 0 bases at V and 9 bases at J, with 8 bases in the middle. Per germline, CDR1 SGHVS and CDR2 FQNEAQ. The CDR3 nucleotides read TGTGCCAGCAGCTTAGCGACAGGTAAAGCTTTCTTT. Protein product: CASSLATGKAFF.